The 5 T cell receptor beta chains below all came from one sample that was sequenced in a study of T-cell memory formation after mild COVID-19. MiXCR, applied by TCRdb to the 5' RACE reads, yields one record per CDR3 protein. The data show 550,000 to 600,000 distinct CDR3 sequences, 20% to 25% seen once. The source material was PBMCs or a T cell subset sorted from them (not recorded which). The receptor set was obtained from an adult woman who had mild COVID-19 (a few samples of this study predate the infection). Cell type and time point are not known.

This clonotype was recorded a few times. The gene calls are TRBV20-1 and TRBJ2-2; tentative D call: TRBD2 (6 bases). This CDR3 is 13 amino acids long. CDR1 and CDR2 from the germline V gene are DFQATT and SNEGSKA (reference sequence). This CDR3 reads CSLLRRGAGELFF. The DNA for the CDR3 is TGCAGCCTCTTGAGGCGGGGAGCCGGGGAGCTGTTTTTT.

This clonotype has more than one count but fewer than ten. The chain carries TRBV5-1 and TRBJ1-4; D unclear. V dropped 0 bases and J dropped 5 bases, with 8 bases sitting between them. The V gene's germline CDR1 is SGHRS and CDR2 YFSETQ. The CDR3 is made up of 14 amino acids. The CDR3 DNA reads TGCGCCAGCAGCTTGGTGGCCGGGAATGAAAAACTGTTTTTT. Translated, it gives CASSLVAGNEKLFF. The whole variable domain, remainder taken from reference TRBV5-1 and TRBJ1-4, is KAGVTQTPRYLIKTRGQQVTLSCSPISGHRSVSWYQQTPGQGLQFLFEYFSETQRNKGNFPGRFSGRQFSNSRSEMNVSTLELGDSALYLCASSLVAGNEKLFFGSGTQLSVL.

This clonotype was detected only a few times. This chain links TRBV7-8 with TRBJ2-3; D unresolved. The CDR3 has 14 residues. The V end was cut by 4 bases, the J end by 0 bases, with 8 bases between. Looked up from germline, CDR1 is SGHVS and CDR2 is FQNEAQ. CDR3 loop: CASSSVGSTDTQYF. The CDR3 DNA is TGTGCCAGCAGCTCGGTGGGGAGCACAGATACGCAGTATTTT.

This clonotype was counted only a few times. V gene TRBV3-1 combines with J gene TRBJ1-1, with a possible D match to TRBD1 (5 bases). The CDR3 covers 13 residues. Trimming shortened V by 4 bases and J by 6 bases, and 12 bases separated the two germline ends. Germline CDR1 reads LGHDT; CDR2 reads YNNKEL (reference sequence). The DNA for the CDR3 is TGTGCCAGCAGCCTTCAAAGGGGATCTGAAGCTTTCTTT. The encoded protein is CASSLQRGSEAFF. Full variable domain (outside the CDR3, taken from reference TRBV3-1 and TRBJ1-1): DTAVSQTPKYLVTQMGNDKSIKCEQNLGHDTMYWYKQDSKKFLKIMFSYNNKELIINETVPNRFSPKSPDKAHLNLHINSLELGDSAVYFCASSLQRGSEAFFGQGTRLTVV.

CDR3 DNA: TGTGCCAGCAGTTTAGGTCCCTGGGGGACCCAGTACTTC. It specifies CASSLGPWGTQYF. The chain recombines TRBV12-3 or TRBV12-4 with TRBJ2-5; D gene unclear. The CDR3 covers 13 residues. The V and J ends lost 1 base and 7 bases respectively, with 10 bases between them.